This TCR beta chain was found in a study of radiation and T cells in renal cell carcinoma. V lost 0 bases and J lost 0, with 12 bases in between. The germline V gene encodes CDR1 SGHRS and CDR2 YFSETQ. The CDR3 has 17 residues. Noted time point: blood 4 weeks post-SBRT, at nephrectomy. The treatment here: 15 Gy SBRT to primary tumor, nephrectomy 4 weeks later. Nephrectomy followed 15 Gy stereotactic body radiation by 4 weeks. Blood was sampled at baseline, 2 weeks and 4 weeks after SBRT. Study results and caveats: Baseline intratumoral clonotype presence is unknown without pretreatment biopsies.

TCRdb's table, derived via immunoSEQ multiplex PCR, lists solely in-frame clones and lacks some. The sample records approximately 170,000 clones, roughly 90% being singletons. Notes on this clone: The antigen is not known.

The chain has TRBV5-1 and TRBJ2-2; TRBD1 might be the D (5 bases). The receptor comes from a woman aged 50 to 65 with renal cell carcinoma. Source: blood, taken from a patient whose treatment included radiotherapy and nephrectomy. As DNA, the CDR3 is TGCGCCAGCAGCTTGGGTGGCCAGGGCACGAACACCGGGGAGCTGTTTTTT. This translates into CASSLGGQGTNTGELFF.